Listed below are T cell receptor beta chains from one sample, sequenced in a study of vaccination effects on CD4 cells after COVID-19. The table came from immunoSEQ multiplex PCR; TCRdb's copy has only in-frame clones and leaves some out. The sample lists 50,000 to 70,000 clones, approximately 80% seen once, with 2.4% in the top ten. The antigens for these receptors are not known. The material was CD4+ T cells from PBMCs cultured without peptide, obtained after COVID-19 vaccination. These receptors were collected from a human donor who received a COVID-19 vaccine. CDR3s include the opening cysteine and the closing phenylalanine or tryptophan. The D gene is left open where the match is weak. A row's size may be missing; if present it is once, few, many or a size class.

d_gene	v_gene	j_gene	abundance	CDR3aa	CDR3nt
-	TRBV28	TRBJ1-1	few	CASSPPGENTEAFF	TGTGCCAGCAGTCCTCCGGGGGAGAACACTGAAGCTTTCTTT
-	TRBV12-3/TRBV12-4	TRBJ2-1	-	CASTGEQFF	TGTGCCAGCACCGGTGAGCAGTTCTTC
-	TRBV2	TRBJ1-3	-	CASNYQDSGNTIYF	TGTGCCAGCAACTACCAGGACTCTGGAAACACCATATATTTT
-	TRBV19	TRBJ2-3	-	CASSIGSGTDTQYF	TGTGCCAGTAGTATAGGGAGCGGTACAGATACGCAGTATTTT
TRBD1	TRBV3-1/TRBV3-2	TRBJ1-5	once	CASSPGGARSNQPQHF	TGTGCCAGCAGCCCAGGGGGGGCGCGAAGCAATCAGCCCCAGCATTTT
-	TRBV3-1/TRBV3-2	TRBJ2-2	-	CASSQTAGAYTGELFF	TGTGCCAGCAGCCAGACGGCGGGGGCGTACACCGGGGAGCTGTTTTTT
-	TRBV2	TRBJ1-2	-	CASTQGGSNYGYTF	TGTGCCAGCACCCAAGGCGGTTCAAACTATGGCTACACCTTC
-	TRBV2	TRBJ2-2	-	CASTRHTGELFF	TGTGCCAGCACGAGGCACACCGGGGAGCTGTTTTTT
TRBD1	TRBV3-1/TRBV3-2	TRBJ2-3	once	CASSPDRGITDTQYF	TGTGCCAGCAGTCCGGACAGGGGGATTACAGATACGCAGTATTTT
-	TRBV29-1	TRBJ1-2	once	CSVGEYGYTF	TGCAGCGTTGGAGAATATGGCTACACCTTC